The next 18 T cell receptor beta chains were all read from a single sample in a study of blood T cell repertoires in COVID-19. This table comes from immunoSEQ multiplex PCR, and its TCRdb copy is limited to in-frame clones, with some not included. The profile shows just under 65,000 clones, around 80% of them singletons. Sequencing used peripheral blood. Receptor source: a man between 60 and 75 years old with COVID-19, enrolled during active disease.

The rearrangement joins TRBV10-1 to TRBJ2-3, with D possibly TRBD1 on 5 matching bases. Looked up from germline, CDR1 is WNHNN and CDR2 is SYGVQD (reference sequence). The CDR3 spans 14 residues. The germline V and J ends were trimmed by 8 bases and 1 base, with 13 bases remaining between them. The CDR3 loop reads CASQRQFRTDTQYF. CDR3 DNA sequence: TGCGCCAGCCAGCGACAGTTCCGCACAGATACGCAGTATTTT.

V usage is TRBV9 and J usage is TRBJ2-5, with 11 positions matching TRBD2. Trimming took 0 bases from V and 7 from J; bases not matched to a gene: 8. The germline gives CDR1 SGDLS, CDR2 YYNGEE. This CDR3 has 16 amino acids. The CDR3 loop reads CASSVGTSGSQVTQYF. The CDR3, as DNA: TGTGCCAGCAGCGTAGGAACTAGCGGGAGTCAGGTGACCCAGTACTTC.

This clone was detected only once. The CDR3 bases are TGTGCCAGCAGGGGCAGTGGGGAGACCCAGTACTTC. It codes for CASRGSGETQYF. V and J are TRBV5-6 and TRBJ2-5; D is unclear. There are 12 residues in the CDR3. Germline V gives CDR1 SGHDT, CDR2 YYEEEE. Trimming removed 5 bases at V and 5 bases at J, with 10 bases between.

V is TRBV5-6 and J is TRBJ1-6; 7 bases map to TRBD1. The germline gives CDR1 SGHDT, CDR2 YYEEEE. This CDR3 contains 17 residues. The ends lost 2 bases at V and 6 bases at J; junction bases unmatched: 11. CDR3 sequence (DNA): TGTGCCAGCAGCTTTACTAGAGGGGGCGCGGGTAATTCACCCCTCCACTTT. Amino acid sequence: CASSFTRGGAGNSPLHF. Based on the CDR3 plus reference TRBV5-6 and TRBJ1-6, the full variable domain is DAGVTQSPTHLIKTRGQQVTLRCSPKSGHDTVSWYQQALGQGPQFIFQYYEEEERQRGNFPDRFSGHQFPNYSSELNVNALLLGDSALYLCASSFTRGGAGNSPLHFGNGTRLTVT.

The V call is TRBV4-1, the J call TRBJ2-1; 10 nucleotides agree with TRBD2. V lost 3 bases to trimming and J lost 0 bases; unmatched junction nucleotides: 2. The CDR3 has 16 residues. Per germline, CDR1 MGHRA and CDR2 YSYEKL. CDR3 loop: CASSQRTSGSYNEQFF. CDR3 nucleotide sequence: TGCGCCAGCAGCCAGAGGACTAGCGGCTCCTACAATGAGCAGTTCTTC.

The gene calls are TRBV19 and TRBJ1-5; 7 bases are a match to TRBD1. Trimming at V came to 3 bases and at J to 4 bases, leaving 6 bases not matched to a gene. From germline, CDR1 is LNHDA and CDR2 SQIVND (reference sequence). CDR3 length: 15 amino acids. CDR3 in DNA: TGTGCCAGTAGTATTGCAGGGGGATGGAATCAGCCCCAGCATTTT. This encodes CASSIAGGWNQPQHF. The whole variable domain, filled in from reference TRBV19 and TRBJ1-5, reads DGGITQSPKYLFRKEGQNVTLSCEQNLNHDAMYWYRQDPGQGLRLIYYSQIVNDFQKGDIAEGYSVSREKKESFPLTVTSAQKNPTAFYLCASSIAGGWNQPQHFGDGTRLSIL.

In this sample, this clone turned up once. The V gene is TRBV30, the J gene TRBJ2-2; possible D gene TRBD2, 6 bases. Germline lookup yields CDR1 GTSNPN and CDR2 SVGIG (reference sequence). The CDR3 is 15 residues long. Between the trimmed V and J ends, which lost 1 base and 3 bases, there was a span of 12 bases. In nucleotides, the CDR3 is TGTGCCTGGAGTGCGCGGGGTACTTACACCGGGGAGCTGTTTTTT. This gives the protein CAWSARGTYTGELFF.

This clone is large (0.1 to 1%) in the sample. The V call is TRBV19, the J call TRBJ2-7; a possible D gene is TRBD1 (6 bases). The V and J ends lost 1 base and 5 bases respectively, with 9 bases between them. CDR1 LNHDA and CDR2 SQIVND come from the germline V gene (reference sequence). The CDR3 has 13 amino acids. CDR3 sequence: CASSIASGDEQYF. CDR3 sequence (DNA): TGTGCCAGTAGTATAGCATCAGGGGACGAGCAGTACTTC.

This sequence joins TRBV5-1 and TRBJ2-7; D might be TRBD1 (6 bases). Trimming shortened V by 5 bases and J by 0 bases, and 15 bases separated the two germline ends. The CDR3 extends over 15 amino acids. The germline V gene encodes CDR1 SGHRS and CDR2 YFSETQ. Here the CDR3 reads CASSQTGIASYEQYF. DNA of the CDR3: TGCGCCAGCAGTCAGACAGGAATAGCCTCCTACGAGCAGTACTTC. The entire variable domain, with the rest obtained from reference TRBV5-1 and TRBJ2-7, is as follows: KAGVTQTPRYLIKTRGQQVTLSCSPISGHRSVSWYQQTPGQGLQFLFEYFSETQRNKGNFPGRFSGRQFSNSRSEMNVSTLELGDSALYLCASSQTGIASYEQYFGPGTRLTVT.

This sequence joins TRBV11-2 and TRBJ2-4, with D possibly being TRBD2 (7 bases). Trimming removed 5 bases at V and 3 bases at J, with 26 bases between. This CDR3 spans 19 amino acids. Germline CDR1 reads SGHAT; CDR2 reads FQNNGV. CDR3 region: CASSQDWDGGHSGKNIQYF. CDR3 DNA: TGTGCCAGCAGCCAAGACTGGGACGGGGGGCATAGCGGCAAAAACATTCAGTACTTC.

This clone showed up just once. The chain combines TRBV21-1 with TRBJ2-5; the table's D call, TRBD2, has no DNA check behind it. TRBV21-1 is labeled a pseudogene. The CDR3 extends over 15 amino acids. CDR3 DNA: TGTGCCAGCAGCCCAGACGGAAAGGAGGAGGAGACCCAGTACTTC. This translates into CASSPDGKEEETQYF.

V gene TRBV18 combines with J gene TRBJ2-5, with D possibly being TRBD1 (5 bases). The V gene lost 1 base and the J gene lost 2 bases, with 14 bases spanning the gap. This CDR3 spans 16 amino acids. The germline V gene encodes CDR1 KGHSH and CDR2 LQKENI. The DNA of the CDR3 is TGTGCCAGCTCACCACAGGGGTCTGCCTTACAAGAGACCCAGTACTTC. Translation: CASSPQGSALQETQYF.

V gene TRBV28 combines with J gene TRBJ2-3; D gene unclear. Germline values: CDR1 MDHEN, CDR2 SYDVKM. Trimming left V 6 bases short and J 0 bases short, with 16 bases between. The CDR3 is 16 residues long. CDR3 in amino acids: CASSTLARTSTDTQYF. As DNA, the CDR3 is TGTGCCAGCAGCACCTTAGCAAGAACTAGCACAGATACGCAGTATTTT.

The chain joins TRBV18 to TRBJ2-3, with TRBD1 as a possible D gene (6 bases). V was pared by 3 bases and J by 2 bases, with 12 bases between. This CDR3 comprises 15 residues. Germline V gives CDR1 KGHSH, CDR2 LQKENI. In nucleotides, the CDR3 is TGTGCCAGCTCACCTGGTGGGGGCCACACAGATACGCAGTATTTT. Its translation: CASSPGGGHTDTQYF.

The chain joins TRBV24-1 to TRBJ2-7, with D possibly TRBD2 on 5 matching bases. Deletions cut 6 bases from V and 2 bases from J, with 13 bases between. The CDR3 length is 14 residues. Germline CDR1 KGHDR, CDR2 SFDVKD. The CDR3 bases are TGTGCCACCAGTCCCAGGACTGGGACCTACGAGCAGTACTTC. Protein: CATSPRTGTYEQYF.

This clone rates as medium-sized (0.01 to 0.1%). This sample also contains other DNA sequences that code for the same CDR3. This rearrangement joins TRBV5-6 to TRBJ2-3; D not resolved. This CDR3 is built from 12 residues. V was clipped by 4 bases and J by 3 bases, with 6 bases between them. Germline CDR1 is SGHDT and CDR2 is YYEEEE. CDR3 in DNA: TGTGCCAGCAGCGAGAGTACAGATACGCAGTATTTT. Encoded protein: CASSESTDTQYF. Full variable domain (missing parts from reference TRBV5-6 and TRBJ2-3): DAGVTQSPTHLIKTRGQQVTLRCSPKSGHDTVSWYQQALGQGPQFIFQYYEEEERQRGNFPDRFSGHQFPNYSSELNVNALLLGDSALYLCASSESTDTQYFGPGTRLTVL.

The genes are TRBV6-5 and TRBJ1-1; TRBD1 is a possible D gene (6 bases). The CDR3 has 13 residues. Between the trimmed V and J ends, which lost 0 bases and 6 bases, there was a span of 8 bases. Germline V gene sequence: CDR1 MNHEY, CDR2 SVGAGI. The DNA of the CDR3 is TGTGCCAGCAGTTACTCACAGGGCGCTGAAGCTTTCTTT. It is translated as CASSYSQGAEAFF.

The chain recombines TRBV28 with TRBJ1-2; D is ambiguous. CDR3 size: 13 residues. The germline V gene has CDR1 MDHEN and CDR2 SYDVKM. The V gene lost 8 bases and the J gene lost 1 base, with 11 bases spanning the gap. The CDR3 loop is CASEWRNNYGYTF. CDR3 nucleotides: TGTGCCAGCGAGTGGCGGAATAACTATGGCTACACCTTC.